This TCR beta chain emerged from a study of PD-L1 blockade in urothelial cancer. Study-level information: After treatment start, blood was analyzed at 3 weeks (second dose) and at 6 weeks. Peripheral blood specimens exhibited a median yield of roughly 140,000 T cells.

CDR3 length equals 15 residues. The ends lost 3 bases at V and 7 bases at J; junction bases unmatched: 8. The germline gives CDR1 SGHRS, CDR2 YFSETQ. Clones were read by immunoSEQ multiplex PCR, and TCRdb kept only the in-frame ones, dropping some. The sample yields more than 30,000 clones, about 89% seen once. The sequences come from PBMCs, collected around atezolizumab (anti-PD-L1) treatment. The genes are TRBV5-1 and TRBJ2-3, with 10 nucleotides matching TRBD2. This clonotype was sampled from a man between 60 and 75 years old with urothelial cancer. CDR3 coding DNA: TGCGCCAGCAGCTATCCAGCGGGGGGGTCGTATACGCAGTATTTT. Translated: CASSYPAGGSYTQYF. Full variable domain (outside the CDR3, taken from reference TRBV5-1 and TRBJ2-3): KAGVTQTPRYLIKTRGQQVTLSCSPISGHRSVSWYQQTPGQGLQFLFEYFSETQRNKGNFPGRFSGRQFSNSRSEMNVSTLELGDSALYLCASSYPAGGSYTQYFGPGTRLTVL.